This entry concerns a single T cell receptor beta chain. Its matching antigen is unknown. The sample comes from a study of blood T cells in healthy people across ages. General study points: Getting older went along with TCR beta diversity per million T cells dropping roughly linearly.

CDR1 and CDR2 (germline): MNHNY, SVGAGI (reference sequence). V dropped 2 bases and J dropped 7 bases, with 14 bases sitting between them. This CDR3 contains 15 residues. Next came a second PCR, run for about 7 to 12 cycles, which used a sample-barcoded 5' primer along with a J-beta primer mix. The template-switch adaptor, which had 12 random nucleotides, put a tag on each cDNA molecule. TCRdb reprocessed the 5' RACE reads with MiXCR, giving one entry per CDR3 protein. The sample lists some 920,000 distinct CDR3 sequences, about 51% occurring once. This TCR was sampled from a woman aged 60 to 75 in good health. J is TRBJ1-4 and V is TRBV6-6; no clear D. The specimen was blood. CDR3 loop: CASSYLGQRSEKLFF. The CDR3 coding sequence is TGTGCCAGCAGTTACCTTGGCCAGAGGAGTGAAAAACTGTTTTTT.